These 4 T cell receptor beta chains originate from one sample sequenced in a study of tissue T cells after allogeneic stem cell transplantation. Only in-frame clones appear in the TCRdb table, and some are missing; sequencing was by immunoSEQ multiplex PCR. This sample yields 2,400 or so clones, of which roughly 50% are seen a single time; 25% to 30% belongs to the top ten. Indicated time point: mouse harvest day 7 after allogeneic transplant. The graft held 10^6 splenic CD5+ T cells and 10^7 T-cell-depleted bone marrow cells. The sequenced sample consisted of spleen. The receptors stem from a female BALB/c mouse given C57BL/6 T cells with graft-versus-host disease after an allogeneic hematopoietic cell transplant.

About this clone: Mouse germline and gene names are used. The CDR3 is cut off 1 residue early in the read; its end comes from the germline J gene. The chain is built from TRBV3 and TRBJ1-2, with TRBD1 identical over 7 bases. CDR3 length: 14 residues. CDR1 and CDR2 from the germline V gene are SNHLY and FYNGKV (reference sequence). Trimming removed 1 base from V and 4 bases from J; junction bases left unmatched: 3. CDR3: CASSLGRGSSDYTF. Incomplete CDR3 DNA: TGTGCCAGCAGCTTAGGCAGGGGGAGCTCCGACTACACC.

As to this clone: These gene names are mouse names. The CDR3 reads CASSITQGAYEQYF. CDR3 DNA, as far as it was read: TGTGCCAGCAGTATTACGCAGGGGGCTTATGAACAGTAC. The chain has TRBV19 and TRBJ2-7, with 8 nucleotides matching TRBD1. The read finishes 1 residue shy of the CDR3 end, and the germline J gene is used to complete it. CDR3 length: 14 amino acids. Losses at the gene ends were 2 bases for V and 4 bases for J; bases not matched to a gene: 5. In germline, CDR1 is FNHDT, CDR2 SITEND (reference sequence).

On this clone itself: Genes here carry mouse names. The read terminates 1 residue before the CDR3 end, so the remaining end is supplied by the germline J gene. This chain links TRBV15 with TRBJ1-1; no definite D call. V lost 3 bases, J lost 4 bases, and 3 bases lay in between. The CDR3 loop spans 11 amino acids. CDR1 SGHND and CDR2 FRSKSL come from the germline V gene. Partial CDR3 DNA: TGTGCCAGCAGTTTGACCACAGAAGTCTTC. This codes for CASSLTTEVF. The CDR3 in its entirety is CASSLTTEVFF.

This clone occurred a few times. Gene names are mouse gene names. The CDR3 end lies 1 residue beyond the end of the read and is filled in from the germline J gene. The gene calls are TRBV13-3 and TRBJ1-2; D perhaps matches TRBD1 (5 bases). CDR1 and CDR2 from the germline V gene are NNHDY and SYVADS. Trimming took off 2 bases at V and 6 bases at J, with 8 bases between the two ends. This CDR3 is built from 12 residues. CDR3 DNA (partial): TGTGCCAGCAGTGACGGGGGTCCCGACTACACC. It is translated as CASSDGGPDYT. The full-length CDR3 reads as CASSDGGPDYTF.